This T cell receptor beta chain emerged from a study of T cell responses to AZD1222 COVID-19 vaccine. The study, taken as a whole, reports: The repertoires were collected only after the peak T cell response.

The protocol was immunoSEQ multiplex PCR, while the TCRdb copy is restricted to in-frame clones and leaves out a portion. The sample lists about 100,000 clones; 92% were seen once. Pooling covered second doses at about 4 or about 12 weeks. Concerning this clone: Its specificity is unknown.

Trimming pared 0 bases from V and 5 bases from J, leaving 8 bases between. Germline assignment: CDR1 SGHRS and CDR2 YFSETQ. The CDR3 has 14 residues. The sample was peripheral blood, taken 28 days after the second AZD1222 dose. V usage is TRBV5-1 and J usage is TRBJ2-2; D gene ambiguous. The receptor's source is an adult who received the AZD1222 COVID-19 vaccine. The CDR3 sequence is CASSLAATTGELFF. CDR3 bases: TGCGCCAGCAGCTTGGCGGCCACGACCGGGGAGCTGTTTTTT. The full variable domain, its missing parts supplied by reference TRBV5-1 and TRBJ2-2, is KAGVTQTPRYLIKTRGQQVTLSCSPISGHRSVSWYQQTPGQGLQFLFEYFSETQRNKGNFPGRFSGRQFSNSRSEMNVSTLELGDSALYLCASSLAATTGELFFGEGSRLTVL.